This is a list of T cell receptor beta chains from one sample in a study of control samples from healthy donors and cancer patients. Some clones are missing from TCRdb's copy, which holds only in-frame ones; the method was immunoSEQ multiplex PCR. This table holds over 85,000 clones, roughly 90% found once. Input material: PBMCs. The origin of the receptors is a woman in her fifties or sixties with lung cancer. Each CDR3 is given with its conserved first and last residue.

cdr3_length j_call v_call cdr3_aa
15 TRBJ1-3 TRBV7-2 CASSLAGSSGNTIYF
15 TRBJ1-5 TRBV6-6 CASSYVQDKNQPQHF
15 TRBJ2-1 TRBV18 CASSPPDISYNEQFF
15 TRBJ2-3 TRBV9 CASSVGWGTADTQYF
15 TRBJ1-2 TRBV30 CAWTGTGASLYGYTF
14 TRBJ1-1 TRBV7-2 CASSIPTVNTEAFF
16 TRBJ1-5 TRBV5-1 CASSPGGGGGNQPQHF
13 TRBJ1-1 TRBV24-1 CATSGAGEAEAFF
14 TRBJ1-5 TRBV29-1 CSVKGEYGNQPQHF
17 TRBJ1-1 TRBV27 CASSFSRPGTGDTEAFF
14 TRBJ1-1 TRBV3-1/TRBV3-2 CASSARGENTEAFF
10 TRBJ2-2 TRBV3-1/TRBV3-2 CASGIRELFF
13 TRBJ1-2 TRBV30 CAWADRANYGYTF
16 TRBJ2-1 TRBV3-1/TRBV3-2 CASSQSVGSAYNEQFF
13 TRBJ1-5 TRBV16 CASSRDRAQPQHF
15 TRBJ1-1 TRBV6-1 CASSETHSYSTEAFF
13 TRBJ2-7 TRBV5-4 CASLATSGYEQYF
14 TRBJ2-7 TRBV28 CASRTPLGRSEQYF
15 TRBJ1-1 TRBV7-9 CASSFQGAADTEAFF
13 TRBJ2-1 TRBV25-1 CASSDGGTWEQFF
20 TRBJ1-2 TRBV12-5 CASGLVFGQNLVRSSYGYTF
15 TRBJ2-3 TRBV19 CASSIGAGGTDTQYF
12 TRBJ1-1 TRBV19 CASRDRDTEAFF
14 TRBJ1-5 TRBV3-1/TRBV3-2 CASSQAGSGQPQHF
11 TRBJ2-7 TRBV24-1 CATGTPSEQYF
15 TRBJ2-5 TRBV4-1 CASRPSDGYQETQYF
13 TRBJ2-3 TRBV28 CASNRQITDTQYF
14 TRBJ1-2 TRBV5-1 CASSLSTGVYGYTF
11 TRBJ2-1 TRBV7-9 CASSLVNEQFF
13 TRBJ2-7 TRBV6-5 CASSSGQSYEQYF
12 TRBJ2-1 TRBV9 CASSVVSNEQFF
14 TRBJ2-1 TRBV10-3 CAISERTGENEQFF
13 TRBJ2-3 TRBV6-1 CASSERGTDTQYF
16 TRBJ1-1 TRBV7-8 CASRHPSSLGATEAFF
13 TRBJ1-2 TRBV6-1 CASSEALHGGYTF
17 TRBJ1-2 TRBV25-1 CASSEGGRQGVNYGYTF
12 TRBJ2-5 TRBV29-1 CSVEKQGETQYF
17 TRBJ2-1 TRBV19 CASSIDFRDRTSCEQFF
14 TRBJ2-7 TRBV7-8 CASSSGQGPYEQYF
16 TRBJ1-4 TRBV19 CASSKTTGTRNEKLFF
14 TRBJ1-2 TRBV5-6 CASSFYTEEYGYTF
18 TRBJ1-3 TRBV19 CASSLYWRTDYSGNTIYF
15 TRBJ2-1 TRBV5-4 CASSLSQGMYNEQFF
13 TRBJ2-1 TRBV11-3 CASIRAGGVEQFF
15 TRBJ1-1 TRBV19 CASSIARGMNTEAFF
14 TRBJ2-3 TRBV6-5 CASSTGEGTDTQYF
14 TRBJ2-1 TRBV11-3 CASSLGGTSGEQFF
15 TRBJ2-1 TRBV7-3 CASSSPGQGRDEQFF
16 TRBJ1-2 TRBV19 CASSNPGQGAIFGYTF
17 TRBJ1-3 TRBV9 CASSPSWTVSSGNTIYF
14 TRBJ2-2 TRBV7-9 CASSLTDGSGELFF
13 TRBJ1-1 TRBV7-2 CASSLDLNTEAFF
15 TRBJ2-1 TRBV7-3 CASSLTSGRANEQFF
16 TRBJ2-5 TRBV19 CASSIGVTSGQETQYF
15 TRBJ1-2 TRBV7-8 CASSSRWDLNYGYTF